These 3 T cell receptor beta chains were all obtained from the same sample, sequenced in a study of CD8 T cells in ankylosing spondylitis. TCRdb reanalysed the 5' RACE reads using MiXCR and keeps one entry per CDR3 protein. The sample consists of about 36,000 distinct CDR3 sequences, roughly 13% of them appearing once. Sample: synovial fluid, either unsorted or a sorted T cell fraction (not recorded which). The receptors shown here come from a male donor with ankylosing spondylitis.

Many counts were recorded for this clonotype. The chain recombines TRBV7-2 with TRBJ2-1; 7 bases align to TRBD1. The CDR3 runs 15 residues. The J segment lost 5 bases and the V segment lost 5 bases, leaving 9 bases of the junction unmatched. Germline V lookup: CDR1 SGHTA, CDR2 FQGNSA. The CDR3 sequence: CASSLGQSFNNEQFF. Here the CDR3 DNA reads TGTGCCAGCAGCCTGGGACAGTCATTCAACAATGAGCAGTTCTTC.

This chain uses TRBV12-3 or TRBV12-4 with TRBJ1-6, with D maybe TRBD1 (5 bases). The CDR3 runs to 17 residues. With 1 base removed from V and 3 bases from J, the gap between germline ends came to 13 bases. The CDR3 reads CASSLGKRGLYNSPLHF. As DNA, the CDR3 is TGTGCCAGCAGTTTAGGCAAGAGGGGTCTCTATAATTCACCCCTCCACTTT.

This clonotype appeared many times. The genes are TRBV7-6 and TRBJ2-1, with a weak D call TRBD2 (5 bases). Germline CDR1 is SGHVS and CDR2 is FNYEAQ. The CDR3 spans 14 residues. V was clipped by 1 base and J by 8 bases, with 12 bases between them. CDR3: CASSLDTSWDEQFF. The DNA for the CDR3 is TGTGCCAGCAGCTTAGATACTAGTTGGGATGAGCAGTTCTTC.